Shown below are 21 T cell receptor beta chains from a single sample sequenced in a study of breast tumors, draining lymph nodes, adjacent tissues. TCRdb re-called the multiplex PCR reads with MiXCR, one entry per CDR3 protein. The data hold tens of thousands of distinct CDR3 sequences, with more than 50% observed a single time. Input material: breast tumor tissue. Receptors were obtained from a female donor with breast cancer. Some clones in this sample may be carry-over from other donors' samples.

With respect to this clonotype: A read error is possible here, since a much larger clone lies one base away. No conserved phenylalanine or tryptophan ends this CDR3, so it is likely a read error. CDR3 residues: CARSEHPGDEQFS. CDR3 in DNA: TGTGCCAGGAGCGAACACCCTGGCGATGAGCAGTTCTCC. The chain recombines TRBV9 with TRBJ2-1; D gene unclear. The germline CDR1 and CDR2 sequences are SGDLS and YYNGEE. The CDR3 sequence is 13 residues long.

V gene TRBV5-4 combines with J gene TRBJ1-2, with 8 bases lining up with TRBD1. The CDR3 is made up of 15 amino acids. Germline CDR1 reads SGHNT; CDR2 reads YYREEE (reference sequence). V dropped 4 bases and J dropped 4; count of bases not matched to a gene: 9. CDR3 nucleotide sequence: TGTGCCAGCAGCCAGGACAGGGAGCTTTTCTATGGCTACACCTTC. Amino acids: CASSQDRELFYGYTF.

V gene TRBV10-3 combines with J gene TRBJ2-1; no definite D call. Germline V lookup: CDR1 ENHRY, CDR2 SYGVKD. The CDR3 sequence is 13 residues long. V was clipped by 8 bases and J by 9 bases, with 17 bases between them. The CDR3 DNA follows: TGTGCCATCTCAGCCCAGCCTGTGTTTGAGCAGTTCTTC. Protein sequence: CAISAQPVFEQFF.

This chain connects TRBV7-3 to TRBJ2-3; 8 bases match TRBD2. The V gene's germline CDR1 is SGHTA and CDR2 FQGTGA. CDR3 size: 15 residues. J lost 5 bases, V lost 10 bases, and 14 bases had no gene match. The CDR3 sequence is CATPTDSGGIDTQYF. The CDR3 DNA sequence: TGTGCCACCCCGACCGACAGCGGGGGTATAGATACGCAGTATTTT.

Ten or more counts support this clonotype. A much bigger clone sits one base away, suggesting this may be a read error. V and J are TRBV6-1 and TRBJ1-2; D remains ambiguous. Germline V gives CDR1 MNHNS, CDR2 SASEGT. The CDR3 spans 15 residues. In nucleotides, the CDR3 is TGTGCCAGCAGTCAAGCGGGAGGCCTCCTAGGCGGCTACACCTTC. This translates into CASSQAGGLLGGYTF.

The chain couples TRBV12-3 or TRBV12-4 to TRBJ1-4; perhaps TRBD1 as D (6 bases). Trimming pared 8 bases from V and 4 bases from J, leaving 14 bases between. The CDR3 is 14 residues long. CDR3 in amino acids: CASGPQGLNEKLFF. The CDR3 coding sequence is TGTGCCAGCGGACCCCAGGGGCTTAATGAAAAACTGTTTTTT.

The rearrangement uses TRBV2 and TRBJ1-5; the D gene is possibly TRBD1 (5 bases). Trimming removed 4 bases from V and 7 bases from J, with 11 bases in between. The V gene's germline CDR1 is SNHLY and CDR2 FYNNEI. This CDR3 contains 13 residues. The CDR3 is CASSVKGEQPQHF. CDR3 sequence (DNA): TGTGCCAGCAGTGTAAAAGGGGAACAGCCCCAGCATTTT.

As DNA, the CDR3 is TGTGCCATCAGTGAGTCTGGCACAGGGAATTTCTATGGCTACACCTTC. Translating it yields CAISESGTGNFYGYTF. The rearrangement links TRBV10-3 to TRBJ1-2, with D possibly matching TRBD1 (6 bases). The CDR3 consists of 16 residues. Between the trimmed V and J ends, which lost 0 bases and 4 bases, there was a span of 15 bases. Germline V gene lookup returns CDR1 ENHRY and CDR2 SYGVKD.

The chain has TRBV10-3 and TRBJ2-3; 8 bases line up with TRBD1. CDR3 length: 13 amino acids. Germline V gene data show CDR1 as ENHRY and CDR2 as SYGVKD. V was clipped by 6 bases and J by 3 bases; unmatched bases: 2. CDR3: CAISQGATDTQYF. In DNA, the CDR3 is TGTGCCATCAGCCAGGGGGCAACAGATACGCAGTATTTT.

This clonotype appeared many times. The V and J genes are TRBV27 and TRBJ2-7, with 8 bases matching TRBD2. V shed 4 bases and J 3 bases; nucleotides not matched to a gene: 8. Germline values: CDR1 MNHEY, CDR2 SMNVEV (reference sequence). This CDR3 has 15 residues. The CDR3 bases are TGTGCCAGCAGTTCACCGGGTAGCGGGATCTACGAGCAGTACTTC. Amino acids: CASSSPGSGIYEQYF.

The V call is TRBV2, the J call TRBJ2-7; TRBD2 agrees at 8 bases. The CDR3 totals 16 residues. Trimming took 10 bases from V and 2 from J; bases not matched to a gene: 16. CDR1 is SNHLY and CDR2 is FYNNEI in the germline V gene. The CDR3 loop reads CATLAVAGGSTYEQYF. The CDR3 nucleotides are TGTGCCACCTTAGCGGTGGCGGGGGGCAGTACCTACGAGCAGTACTTC.

The V and J genes are TRBV7-3 and TRBJ2-2; D possibly matches TRBD1 or TRBD2 (7 bases each). Germline loops: CDR1 SGHTA, CDR2 FQGTGA. The CDR3 contains 16 residues. Between the trimmed V and J ends, which lost 6 bases and 0 bases, there was a span of 14 bases. The CDR3 loop reads CASSRSGTANTGELFF. The CDR3 coding sequence is TGTGCCAGCAGTCGGAGCGGGACAGCGAACACCGGGGAGCTGTTTTTT.

This clonotype was detected many times. A much more abundant neighbour one base away suggests this may be a read error. This chain connects TRBV20-1 to TRBJ1-2; D unclear. The CDR3 loop spans 13 amino acids. Germline assignment: CDR1 DFQATT and CDR2 SNEGSKA (reference sequence). As DNA, the CDR3 is TGCAGTGCTAGAGATCAGCGCAGCTATGCCTACACCTTC. It is translated as CSARDQRSYAYTF.

The gene calls are TRBV9 and TRBJ2-3; 11 bases line up with TRBD2. The CDR3 is made up of 19 amino acids. Germline-derived CDR1 and CDR2 are SGDLS and YYNGEE. V lost 3 bases, J lost 2 bases, and 14 bases stayed unmatched. The CDR3, as DNA: TGTGCCAGCAGCGCCGGAATGGCTAGCGGGAGGAGGTCCACAGATACGCAGTATTTT. Translated, it gives CASSAGMASGRRSTDTQYF.

The chain employs TRBV7-9 and TRBJ2-1, with 10 bases identical to TRBD2. The CDR3 has 15 residues. CDR1 is SEHNR and CDR2 is FQNEAQ in the germline V gene (reference sequence). The J segment lost 6 bases and the V segment lost 5 bases, leaving 7 bases of the junction unmatched. CDR3 amino acids: CASSLRAGGLNEQFF. The CDR3 DNA follows: TGTGCCAGCAGCCTACGAGCGGGGGGGCTCAATGAGCAGTTCTTC.

The rearrangement links TRBV7-3 to TRBJ2-1; D remains ambiguous. The CDR3 extends over 13 amino acids. The germline V gene has CDR1 SGHTA and CDR2 FQGTGA. Trimming pared 6 bases from V and 5 bases from J, leaving 11 bases between. CDR3 loop: CASRGSVDNEQFF. The CDR3 coding sequence is TGTGCCAGCAGAGGATCGGTTGACAATGAGCAGTTCTTC.

The chain recombines TRBV7-3 with TRBJ2-1, with 10 bases matching TRBD2. Germline V gives CDR1 SGHTA, CDR2 FQGTGA. With 0 bases clipped from V and 3 bases from J, the junction kept 2 bases outside the gene matches. There are 16 residues in the CDR3. In DNA form, the CDR3 reads TGTGCCAGCAGCTTAACTAGCGGGAGGCTCTACAATGAGCAGTTCTTC. It translates to CASSLTSGRLYNEQFF.

This chain connects TRBV6-5 to TRBJ2-7; 12 bases map to TRBD2. The CDR3 has 14 amino acids. With V trimmed by 9 bases and J by 4 bases, 7 bases remained unmatched. The germline V gene encodes CDR1 MNHEY and CDR2 SVGAGI. The CDR3 loop reads CARRLAGARYEQYF. The CDR3 DNA follows: TGTGCCAGAAGACTAGCGGGAGCGAGGTACGAGCAGTACTTC.

This clonotype is medium-sized. The chain couples TRBV12-3 or TRBV12-4 to TRBJ1-2; tentatively, D is TRBD1 (5 bases). V dropped 1 base and J dropped 8 bases, with 8 bases sitting between them. The CDR3 is 12 amino acids. DNA for the CDR3: TGTGCCAGCAGTTTAGGGGGGAGCGGCTACACCTTC. Protein: CASSLGGSGYTF.

CDR3 sequence reads: CSATNMPGEATNEKLFF. CDR3 bases: TGCAGTGCTACGAATATGCCTGGGGAGGCAACTAATGAAAAACTGTTTTTT. This chain joins TRBV20-1 and TRBJ1-4; D unresolved. This CDR3 is built from 17 residues. Trimming removed 4 bases from V and 0 bases from J, with 18 bases in between. Germline CDR1 and CDR2: DFQATT and SNEGSKA (reference sequence).

Relative to its sample, this clonotype is medium-sized. CDR3 nucleotides: TGTGCCAGCAGTTTCCCAGCGGGAAGGACCGGGGAGCTGTTTTTT. Protein sequence: CASSFPAGRTGELFF. The chain uses TRBV12-3 or TRBV12-4 and TRBJ2-2; 7 positions match TRBD2. V gave up 3 bases and J gave up 5 bases; unmatched junction bases: 6. The CDR3 totals 15 residues.